The entry below describes one T cell receptor beta chain. The antigen remains unidentified. At one of its ends the junction is not consistent with the germline gene, which may arise from a read error. The sample originates from a study of tumor-infiltrating lymphocytes in primary liver carcinoma. General observations from the study: The study found a significantly higher top-250-clone fraction in tumors than in blood (p = 0.039).

RNA was extracted from whole blood without cell sorting, alongside germline DNA. The researchers drew roughly 3.9 milliliters of peripheral blood before surgery. Making TCR beta cDNA involved approximately 530 ng total RNA and a constant-region primer. Three nested multiplex PCR rounds, a slightly modified ARM-PCR method, built the TCR beta libraries. Investigators reported that the first two PCR rounds, at about 9 cycles each, used TRBV1-TRBV30 forward primers with a C-beta reverse primer. MiXCR was run by TCRdb on the multiplex PCR reads, yielding one entry per CDR3 protein. This sample has 330,000 or so distinct CDR3 sequences; around three fifths occur once, and the top ten carry 6.5%. This CDR3 is 12 amino acids long.

The receptor was derived from a man aged 35 to 55 with primary liver carcinoma and hepatitis B virus infection. This rearrangement joins TRBV12-3 or TRBV12-4 to TRBJ2-7, with D unresolved. Sequencing used peripheral blood. Here the CDR3 reads CVSSLGASEQYF. CDR3 sequence (DNA): TGTGTCAGCAGTTTAGGAGCAAGCGAGCAGTACTTC.